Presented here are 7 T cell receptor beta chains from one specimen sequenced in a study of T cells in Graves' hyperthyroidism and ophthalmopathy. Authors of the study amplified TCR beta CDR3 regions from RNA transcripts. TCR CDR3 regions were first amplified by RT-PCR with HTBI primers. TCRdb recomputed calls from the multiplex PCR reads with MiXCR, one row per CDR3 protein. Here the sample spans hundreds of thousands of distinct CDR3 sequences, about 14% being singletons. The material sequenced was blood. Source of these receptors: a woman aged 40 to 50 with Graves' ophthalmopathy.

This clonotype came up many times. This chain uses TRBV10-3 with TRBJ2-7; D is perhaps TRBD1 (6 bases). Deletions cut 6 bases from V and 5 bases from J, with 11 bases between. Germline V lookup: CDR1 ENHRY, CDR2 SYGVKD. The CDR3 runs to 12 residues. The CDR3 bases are TGTGCCATCAGGGACAGCGGCAACGAGCAGTACTTC. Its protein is CAIRDSGNEQYF.

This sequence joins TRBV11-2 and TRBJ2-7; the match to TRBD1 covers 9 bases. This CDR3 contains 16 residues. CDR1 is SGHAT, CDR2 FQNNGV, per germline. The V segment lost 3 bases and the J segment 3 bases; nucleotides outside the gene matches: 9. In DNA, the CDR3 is TGTGCCAGCAGCTTTGGACTGGGACAGGGCCACTACGAGCAGTACTTC. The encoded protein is CASSFGLGQGHYEQYF.

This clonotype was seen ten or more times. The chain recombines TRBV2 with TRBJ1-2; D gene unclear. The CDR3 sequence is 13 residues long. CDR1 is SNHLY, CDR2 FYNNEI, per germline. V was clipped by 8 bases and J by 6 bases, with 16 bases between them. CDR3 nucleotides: TGTGCCAGCCGCCTTAAGGACGGCCATGGCTACACCTTC. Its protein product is CASRLKDGHGYTF.

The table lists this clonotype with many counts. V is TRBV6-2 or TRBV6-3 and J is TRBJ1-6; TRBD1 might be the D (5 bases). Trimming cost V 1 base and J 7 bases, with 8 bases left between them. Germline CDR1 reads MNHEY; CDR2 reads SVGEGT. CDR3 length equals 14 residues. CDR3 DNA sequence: TGTGCCAGCAGTTACTACGGGGCGAATTCACCCCTCCACTTT. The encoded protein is CASSYYGANSPLHF.

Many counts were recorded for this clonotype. The CDR3 loop is CASSSGPFEGGTQYF. CDR3 nucleotides: TGTGCCAGCAGCTCCGGACCTTTTGAGGGTGGGACCCAGTACTTC. This sequence joins TRBV7-2 and TRBJ2-5, with D perhaps matching TRBD2 (5 bases). The V end lost 4 bases, the J end lost 7 bases, and 19 bases lay between the germline ends. The CDR3 is made up of 15 amino acids. Germline CDR1 reads SGHTA; CDR2 reads FQGNSA.

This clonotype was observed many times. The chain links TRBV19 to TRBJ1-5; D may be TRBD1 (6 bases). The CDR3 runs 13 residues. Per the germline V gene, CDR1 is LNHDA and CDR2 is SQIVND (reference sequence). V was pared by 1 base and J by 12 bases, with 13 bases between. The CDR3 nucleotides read TGTGCCAGTAGTATAGCCCTGGACAGAGACCAGCATTTT. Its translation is CASSIALDRDQHF.

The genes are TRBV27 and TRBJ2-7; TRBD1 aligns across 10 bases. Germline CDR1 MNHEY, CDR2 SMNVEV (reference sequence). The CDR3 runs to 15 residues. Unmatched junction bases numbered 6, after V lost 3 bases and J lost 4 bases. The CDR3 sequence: CASSFQTGGSYEQYF. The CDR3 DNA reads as TGTGCCAGCAGTTTTCAGACAGGGGGCAGTTACGAGCAGTACTTC.